One sample yielded the 24 T cell receptor beta chains listed below, sequenced in a study of blood T cell repertoires in COVID-19. Only in-frame clones appear in the TCRdb table, and some are missing; sequencing was by immunoSEQ multiplex PCR. The data hold about 46,000 clones, with about 85% observed a single time. Specimen: PBMCs or T cells enriched from blood (not recorded which). These receptors came from a woman aged 45-65 years who had recovered from COVID-19.

The gene calls are TRBV4-2 and TRBJ2-2; D may be TRBD2 (6 bases). The V end lost 4 bases, the J end lost 2 bases, and 17 bases lay between the germline ends. Germline assignment: CDR1 LGHNA and CDR2 YNFKEQ. The CDR3 consists of 17 residues. The CDR3 is CASSRTSGLSNTGELFF. The CDR3 nucleotides read TGTGCCAGCAGCCGGACCTCGGGACTCTCAAACACCGGGGAGCTGTTTTTT.

A single count supports this clone. Here the CDR3 reads CASAAGQANVYGYTF. The DNA for the CDR3 is TGTGCCAGCGCCGCCGGACAGGCTAACGTCTATGGCTACACCTTC. V and J are TRBV28 and TRBJ1-2, with 7 bases that match TRBD1. CDR3 length: 15 residues. The germline V gene encodes CDR1 MDHEN and CDR2 SYDVKM. V lost 8 bases to trimming and J lost 4 bases; unmatched junction nucleotides: 13.

A few counts support this clone. The chain employs TRBV10-1 and TRBJ1-3; tentatively, D is TRBD1 (5 bases). Trimming took off 5 bases at V and 9 bases at J, with 14 bases between the two ends. CDR1 is WNHNN and CDR2 is SYGVQD in the germline V gene (reference sequence). The CDR3 sequence is 13 residues long. CDR3 amino acids: CASSPRVSGTIYF. The CDR3 DNA reads as TGCGCCAGCAGTCCCAGGGTTTCGGGCACCATATATTTT.

This clone showed up just a few times. This sequence joins TRBV18 and TRBJ1-1, with D perhaps matching TRBD1 (6 bases). The CDR3 totals 16 residues. Trimming shortened V by 5 bases and J by 1 base, and 17 bases separated the two germline ends. Germline lookup yields CDR1 KGHSH and CDR2 LQKENI. The CDR3 DNA follows: TGTGCCAGCTCAGAAGTGACAGGAGTATCGAACACTGAAGCTTTCTTT. This translates into CASSEVTGVSNTEAFF. Based on the CDR3 plus reference TRBV18 and TRBJ1-1, the full variable domain is NAGVMQNPRHLVRRRGQEARLRCSPMKGHSHVYWYRQLPEEGLKFMVYLQKENIIDESGMPKERFSAEFPKEGPSILRIQQVVRGDSAAYFCASSEVTGVSNTEAFFGQGTRLTVV.

The chain uses TRBV4-3 and TRBJ2-2; a weak D match, TRBD1 (5 bases). V was shortened by 1 base and J by 4 bases, with 10 bases between the two germline ends. Looked up from germline, CDR1 is LGHNA and CDR2 is YSLEER. The CDR3 covers 15 residues. Here the CDR3 DNA reads TGCGCCAGCAGCCAAGGGTCGCAGGGCACCGGGGAGCTGTTTTTT. Protein product: CASSQGSQGTGELFF.

V usage is TRBV24-1 and J usage is TRBJ1-1; 7 bases are a match to TRBD1. This CDR3 contains 14 residues. Per the germline V gene, CDR1 is KGHDR and CDR2 is SFDVKD. V shed 4 bases and J 6 bases; nucleotides not matched to a gene: 7. The CDR3: CATSDPITGAEAFF. CDR3 sequence (DNA): TGTGCCACCAGTGACCCTATTACAGGGGCTGAAGCTTTCTTT.

The rearrangement links TRBV7-8 to TRBJ2-1, with TRBD2 matching 9 bases. The CDR3 length is 15 residues. CDR1 and CDR2 from the germline V gene are SGHVS and FQNEAQ. With V trimmed by 5 bases and J by 4 bases, 6 bases remained unmatched. CDR3 nucleotide sequence: TGTGCCAGCAGCATAGGACTAGCGTTATACAATGAGCAGTTCTTC. Translation: CASSIGLALYNEQFF.

The rearrangement uses TRBV19 and TRBJ1-1; 7 nucleotides line up with TRBD1. V shed 7 bases, J shed 0 bases, and the junction held 5 bases outside the gene matches. Germline V gene lookup returns CDR1 LNHDA and CDR2 SQIVND (reference sequence). This CDR3 has 14 residues. CDR3: CASIEGQLNTEAFF. CDR3 DNA sequence: TGTGCCAGTATCGAGGGACAGCTGAACACTGAAGCTTTCTTT.

This chain uses TRBV6-6 with TRBJ2-7; 10 bases map to TRBD1. Germline V CDR1 and CDR2: MNHNY, SVGAGI (reference sequence). The trim removed 7 bases at V and 5 bases at J, leaving 11 bases unmatched. This CDR3 spans 15 amino acids. The CDR3 DNA sequence: TGTGCCAGCAAACTCACGGGGACAGGGGTGGACGAGCAGTACTTC. Residues: CASKLTGTGVDEQYF.

The chain recombines TRBV4-3 with TRBJ1-2; tentatively, D is TRBD1 (5 bases). Trimming stripped 0 bases from V and 4 bases from J, with 12 bases between. The germline gives CDR1 LGHNA, CDR2 YSLEER. There are 15 residues in the CDR3. The CDR3 DNA reads as TGCGCCAGCAGCCAAGACGGGGGAGTTGCCTATGGCTACACCTTC. Translated, it gives CASSQDGGVAYGYTF.

This clone has just a few counts. The rearrangement uses TRBV5-5 and TRBJ2-2; TRBD1 matches at 7 bases. Germline assignment: CDR1 SGHKS and CDR2 YYEKEE (reference sequence). The CDR3 consists of 16 residues. J gave up 6 bases and V 1 base, and 9 bases lay outside the gene matches. This chain's CDR3 is CASSLRGPRRPGELFF. As DNA, the CDR3 is TGTGCCAGCAGCTTGAGGGGGCCACGAAGGCCCGGGGAGCTGTTTTTT. The variable domain in full, completed from reference TRBV5-5 and TRBJ2-2, reads DAGVTQSPTHLIKTRGQQVTLRCSPISGHKSVSWYQQVLGQGPQFIFQYYEKEERGRGNFPDRFSARQFPNYSSELNVNALLLGDSALYLCASSLRGPRRPGELFFGEGSRLTVL.

The V gene is TRBV19, the J gene TRBJ1-1; D uncertain. This CDR3 is 12 amino acids long. V lost 5 bases and J lost 8, with 12 bases in between. Looked up from germline, CDR1 is LNHDA and CDR2 is SQIVND (reference sequence). The DNA of the CDR3 is TGTGCCAGTAGTGCTGGGCGGGTGGAAGCTTTCTTT. As protein: CASSAGRVEAFF.

V usage is TRBV4-3 and J usage is TRBJ2-1, with 11 bases fitting TRBD2. The germline CDR1 and CDR2 sequences are LGHNA and YSLEER. Trimming cost V 5 bases and J 1 base; bases outside gene matches: 16. This CDR3 has 20 residues. CDR3 DNA: TGCGCCAGCAGCTTGAACCCGCTAGCGGGAGGCTCTGAATCCTACAATGAGCAGTTCTTC. This translates into CASSLNPLAGGSESYNEQFF.

The chain couples TRBV7-8 to TRBJ2-1, with TRBD2 matching 8 bases. J lost 4 bases, V lost 4 bases, and 9 bases had no gene match. This CDR3 has 16 residues. Germline V gives CDR1 SGHVS, CDR2 FQNEAQ. The CDR3 DNA sequence: TGTGCCAGCAGCTCTAATGGCGGGGGGTTATACAATGAGCAGTTCTTC. Its protein product is CASSSNGGGLYNEQFF.

The chain links TRBV3-1 (or the pseudogene TRBV3-2) to TRBJ1-1; D perhaps matches TRBD1 (6 bases). Germline lookup yields CDR1 LGHDT and CDR2 YNNKEL (reference sequence). CDR3 size: 16 residues. The ends were cut back, 3 bases at V and 1 base at J, with 15 bases in the middle. The DNA for the CDR3 is TGTGCCAGCAGCCAGCATACAGGGATCACGAACACTGAAGCTTTCTTT. Its protein product is CASSQHTGITNTEAFF.

The rearrangement uses TRBV7-2 and TRBJ1-1; perhaps TRBD1 as D (5 bases). Germline CDR1 SGHTA, CDR2 FQGNSA. The CDR3 runs 14 residues. The V gene lost 5 bases and the J gene lost 7 bases, with 17 bases spanning the gap. CDR3 loop: CASSPAGWTIEAFF. The CDR3 DNA sequence: TGTGCCAGCAGCCCCGCGGGGTGGACAATTGAAGCTTTCTTT.

The CDR3, as DNA: TGTGCCAGCAGCCAAGGGGCCTATCCTGACAGATATTATGGCTACACCTTC. It codes for CASSQGAYPDRYYGYTF. The rearrangement links TRBV3-1 (or the pseudogene TRBV3-2) to TRBJ1-2; D possibly corresponds to TRBD1 (5 bases). From germline, CDR1 is LGHDT and CDR2 YNNKEL (reference sequence). With 1 base removed from V and 5 bases from J, the gap between germline ends came to 20 bases. There are 17 residues in the CDR3.

This clone was counted once. CDR3 DNA sequence: TGTGCCAGCAGCAGGAGCGGGGGGCAAGAGACCCAGTACTTC. This encodes CASSRSGGQETQYF. The chain carries TRBV7-9 and TRBJ2-5, with 9 positions matching TRBD2. The CDR3 length is 14 residues. With V trimmed by 5 bases and J by 2 bases, 3 bases remained unmatched. CDR1 and CDR2 from the germline V gene are SEHNR and FQNEAQ (reference sequence). Together with reference TRBV7-9 and TRBJ2-5, the CDR3 gives the full variable domain: DTGVSQNPRHKITKRGQNVTFRCDPISEHNRLYWYRQTLGQGPEFLTYFQNEAQLEKSRLLSDRFSAERPKGSFSTLEIQRTEQGDSAMYLCASSRSGGQETQYFGPGTRLLVL.

CDR3 coding DNA: TGTGCCAGCAGCTTAGACAGGGGGGCGAGAGCTTTCTTT. Its protein product is CASSLDRGARAFF. The chain uses TRBV7-9 and TRBJ1-1; 8 bases fit TRBD1. The CDR3 contains 13 residues. V trimming: 1 base; J trimming: 10 bases; junction bases outside the gene matches: 5. The germline gives CDR1 SEHNR, CDR2 FQNEAQ (reference sequence). Full variable domain (missing parts from reference TRBV7-9 and TRBJ1-1): DTGVSQNPRHKITKRGQNVTFRCDPISEHNRLYWYRQTLGQGPEFLTYFQNEAQLEKSRLLSDRFSAERPKGSFSTLEIQRTEQGDSAMYLCASSLDRGARAFFGQGTRLTVV.

The chain recombines TRBV28 with TRBJ1-1, with 9 bases fitting TRBD1. The CDR3 is 16 amino acids. The V gene's germline CDR1 is MDHEN and CDR2 SYDVKM. With 4 bases clipped from V and 5 bases from J, the junction kept 11 bases outside the gene matches. The CDR3 DNA follows: TGTGCCAGCAGTTCAGCCCCGGGACAGGGAGGAACTGAAGCTTTCTTT. Its protein is CASSSAPGQGGTEAFF.

J is TRBJ2-1 and V is TRBV28, with 8 bases aligning to TRBD2. V shed 2 bases and J 4 bases; nucleotides not matched to a gene: 4. Germline assignment: CDR1 MDHEN and CDR2 SYDVKM. This CDR3 spans 15 amino acids. CDR3: CASSLGGGSYNEQFF. CDR3 bases: TGTGCCAGCAGTTTAGGCGGGGGGTCTTACAATGAGCAGTTCTTC.

The V gene is TRBV6-5, the J gene TRBJ2-3; TRBD1 is a possible D gene (6 bases). V was trimmed by 4 bases and J by 6 bases, leaving 8 bases between them. Germline V lookup: CDR1 MNHEY, CDR2 SVGAGI. CDR3 length equals 12 residues. The CDR3 loop reads CASSSQGDTQYF. The CDR3 region has the DNA TGTGCCAGCAGTTCCCAGGGGGATACGCAGTATTTT.

J is TRBJ1-5 and V is TRBV15; 8 positions agree with TRBD1. Trimming took 1 base from V and 7 from J; bases not matched to a gene: 6. The CDR3 consists of 15 residues. The germline gives CDR1 LNHNV, CDR2 YYDKDF (reference sequence). The CDR3 here is CATSRGQGKGQPQHF. CDR3 sequence (DNA): TGTGCCACCAGCAGAGGACAGGGGAAGGGGCAGCCCCAGCATTTT.

The chain is built from TRBV6-5 and TRBJ1-2; 9 bases are shared with TRBD1. This CDR3 spans 16 amino acids. Germline V gives CDR1 MNHEY, CDR2 SVGAGI. The V segment lost 0 bases and the J segment 7 bases; nucleotides outside the gene matches: 9. The CDR3 is CASSYSFFPGQGGYTF. The CDR3 nucleotides are TGTGCCAGCAGTTACTCCTTCTTCCCGGGACAGGGTGGCTACACCTTC.